One sample yielded the 2 T cell receptor beta chains listed below, sequenced in a study of T cells after yellow fever vaccination. Via MiXCR, TCRdb re-called the 5' RACE reads, giving one row per CDR3 protein. This table holds a few hundred thousand distinct CDR3 sequences, less than 7.5% found once. Sequences were derived from CD4+ T cells sorted from PBMCs, sampled on the day of the yellow fever booster vaccination. These receptors came from a young man who received the YFV17D yellow fever vaccine.

This clonotype was detected only a few times. This chain links TRBV7-2 with TRBJ2-1; D remains ambiguous. Per germline, CDR1 SGHTA and CDR2 FQGNSA. This CDR3 spans 14 amino acids. V lost 2 bases and J lost 7, with 12 bases in between. The CDR3 DNA reads as TGTGCCAGCAGCTTATCTCGAGTTGGGAATGAGCAGTTCTTC. Translating gives CASSLSRVGNEQFF.

This sequence joins TRBV7-2 and TRBJ2-5, with a possible D match to TRBD2 (5 bases). The CDR3 is made up of 13 amino acids. V shed 4 bases and J shed 5 bases, with 11 bases lying between them. The germline V gene encodes CDR1 SGHTA and CDR2 FQGNSA. The CDR3 DNA is TGTGCCAGCAGCTCGACGAGGGTGGAGACCCAGTACTTC. The encoded protein is CASSSTRVETQYF. The full variable domain, rest sourced from reference TRBV7-2 and TRBJ2-5, is GAGVSQSPSNKVTEKGKDVELRCDPISGHTALYWYRQSLGQGLEFLIYFQGNSAPDKSGLPSDRFSAERTGGSVSTLTIQRTQQEDSAVYLCASSSTRVETQYFGPGTRLLVL.